These T cell receptor beta chains were read from a single sample in a study of Ad26.COV2.S vaccination and SARS-CoV-2 variants. Only in-frame clones appear in the TCRdb table, and some are missing; sequencing was by immunoSEQ multiplex PCR. The repertoire has about 380,000 clones, around 82% of them found once; the top ten carry more than 7%. This specimen was peripheral blood, taken in a trial of Ad26.COV2.S vaccine versus placebo. These receptors all stem from a person between 18 and 65 years old who received the Ad26.COV2.S COVID-19 vaccine or a placebo. CDR3s leave out the opening cysteine and the closing phenylalanine or tryptophan. Each record gives: CDR3 length, V gene, J gene, CDR3 protein.

CDR3 length: 11
V gene: TRBV7-2
J gene: TRBJ1-5
CDR3 protein: ASSAMSDQPQH

CDR3 length: 13
V gene: TRBV7-9
J gene: TRBJ1-4
CDR3 protein: ASSPGWGPNEKLF

CDR3 length: 14
V gene: TRBV10-1
J gene: TRBJ2-3
CDR3 protein: ASSPGPSGSGDTQY

CDR3 length: 11
V gene: TRBV7-8
J gene: TRBJ1-2
CDR3 protein: ASSSDRVYGYT

CDR3 length: 14
V gene: TRBV11-2
J gene: TRBJ1-3
CDR3 protein: ASSLAGPTSGNTIY

CDR3 length: 14
V gene: TRBV15
J gene: TRBJ2-1
CDR3 protein: ATCSTRVAGYNEQF

CDR3 length: 13
V gene: TRBV3-1/TRBV3-2
J gene: TRBJ2-3
CDR3 protein: ASSQGGAWENTQY

CDR3 length: 12
V gene: TRBV13
J gene: TRBJ1-6
CDR3 protein: ASSSGGWNSPLH

CDR3 length: 12
V gene: TRBV7-6
J gene: TRBJ2-5
CDR3 protein: ASSAPSGQETQY

CDR3 length: 14
V gene: TRBV18
J gene: TRBJ2-7
CDR3 protein: ASSPGAGGFPTEQY

CDR3 length: 13
V gene: TRBV14
J gene: TRBJ1-1
CDR3 protein: ASSSSARGNTEAF

CDR3 length: 15
V gene: TRBV5-4
J gene: TRBJ1-2
CDR3 protein: ASSLANRVPTTGGYT

CDR3 length: 11
V gene: TRBV5-1
J gene: TRBJ2-5
CDR3 protein: ASSIGRQETQY

CDR3 length: 14
V gene: TRBV5-1
J gene: TRBJ2-3
CDR3 protein: ASSFAGGSGTDTQY

CDR3 length: 15
V gene: TRBV18
J gene: TRBJ2-3
CDR3 protein: ASSPPWRGPWADTQY

CDR3 length: 13
V gene: TRBV5-6
J gene: TRBJ2-4
CDR3 protein: ASSLRGLAKNIQY

CDR3 length: 9
V gene: TRBV13
J gene: TRBJ1-1
CDR3 protein: ATGDRFEAF

CDR3 length: 12
V gene: TRBV4-1
J gene: TRBJ2-7
CDR3 protein: ASSLRTVAYEQY

CDR3 length: 13
V gene: TRBV9
J gene: TRBJ2-1
CDR3 protein: ASSVYYGGAGEQF

CDR3 length: 12
V gene: TRBV19
J gene: TRBJ1-2
CDR3 protein: ASSIESGARGYT

CDR3 length: 9
V gene: TRBV2
J gene: TRBJ1-1
CDR3 protein: ASSVGREAF

CDR3 length: 13
V gene: TRBV9
J gene: TRBJ1-2
CDR3 protein: ASSGWGADLYGYT

CDR3 length: 13
V gene: TRBV7-9
J gene: TRBJ1-6
CDR3 protein: ASSFFSSGDSPLH

CDR3 length: 13
V gene: TRBV5-1
J gene: TRBJ2-2
CDR3 protein: ASSTGTENTGELF

CDR3 length: 13
V gene: TRBV25-1
J gene: TRBJ1-1
CDR3 protein: ASSDPGQGKTEAF

CDR3 length: 15
V gene: TRBV27
J gene: TRBJ2-3
CDR3 protein: ASSLRPGTGVTDTQY

CDR3 length: 13
V gene: TRBV5-1
J gene: TRBJ1-1
CDR3 protein: ASSLAGAGSTEAF

CDR3 length: 12
V gene: TRBV29-1
J gene: TRBJ2-1
CDR3 protein: SVEPATGGLEQF

CDR3 length: 16
V gene: TRBV30
J gene: TRBJ1-6
CDR3 protein: AWSARGFRGSYNSPLH

CDR3 length: 10
V gene: TRBV19
J gene: TRBJ1-5
CDR3 protein: ASSGSNQPQH

CDR3 length: 12
V gene: TRBV19
J gene: TRBJ2-4
CDR3 protein: ASSWQGAGNIQY

CDR3 length: 10
V gene: TRBV10-3
J gene: TRBJ1-2
CDR3 protein: ASGVEEDGYT

CDR3 length: 12
V gene: TRBV19
J gene: TRBJ2-2
CDR3 protein: ATSRASNTGELF

CDR3 length: 12
V gene: TRBV18
J gene: TRBJ2-2
CDR3 protein: ASQTGTPAGELF

CDR3 length: 11
V gene: TRBV30
J gene: TRBJ1-5
CDR3 protein: AWSEHFNQPQH

CDR3 length: 14
V gene: TRBV11-3
J gene: TRBJ2-5
CDR3 protein: ASAPGAVGGWETQY

CDR3 length: 13
V gene: TRBV10-1
J gene: TRBJ2-5
CDR3 protein: ASSEYRVSGETQY

CDR3 length: 11
V gene: TRBV5-5
J gene: TRBJ2-1
CDR3 protein: ASSFTLNNEQF

CDR3 length: 13
V gene: TRBV1
J gene: TRBJ2-7
CDR3 protein: TSSIDREGEYEQY

CDR3 length: 13
V gene: TRBV2
J gene: TRBJ1-3
CDR3 protein: ATSRAAVSGNTIY

CDR3 length: 11
V gene: TRBV7-9
J gene: TRBJ1-5
CDR3 protein: ASSLGGSQPQH

CDR3 length: 11
V gene: TRBV18
J gene: TRBJ1-1
CDR3 protein: ASSPDAEPRAF

CDR3 length: 12
V gene: TRBV27
J gene: TRBJ2-1
CDR3 protein: ASSYTSAPNEQF

CDR3 length: 15
V gene: TRBV15
J gene: TRBJ2-7
CDR3 protein: ATSRDQVDGFTYEQY

CDR3 length: 17
V gene: TRBV2
J gene: TRBJ2-6
CDR3 protein: ASSGGQGALLAGANVLT

CDR3 length: 10
V gene: TRBV18
J gene: TRBJ2-1
CDR3 protein: ASSPLGWEQF

CDR3 length: 12
V gene: TRBV6-5
J gene: TRBJ2-1
CDR3 protein: ASSLPRILDEQF

CDR3 length: 13
V gene: TRBV27
J gene: TRBJ2-1
CDR3 protein: ASSKIGQGPNEQF

CDR3 length: 13
V gene: TRBV30
J gene: TRBJ1-1
CDR3 protein: AWTPLGAVYYEAF

CDR3 length: 11
V gene: TRBV24-1
J gene: TRBJ1-1
CDR3 protein: ATRAEGGTEAF

CDR3 length: 14
V gene: TRBV11-3
J gene: TRBJ2-1
CDR3 protein: ASSLFPGGTYNEQF

CDR3 length: 8
V gene: TRBV20-1
J gene: TRBJ2-1
CDR3 protein: SARDNEQF